This T cell receptor (beta chain) was captured in a study of shared clonotypes between healthy human individuals. Study outcomes and limitations: Sample collection involved blood only; tissue repertoires are likely different.

Assay: immunoSEQ multiplex PCR; the TCRdb copy retains only in-frame clones and omits some. The top ten hold roughly an eighth of the sample, which has around 500,000 clones, roughly 80% seen once. Study donors comprised healthy, HIV-negative adults devoid of recent acute infection or vaccination. In regard to this clone: What it binds is unknown.

The CDR3 is 14 residues long. Per the germline V gene, CDR1 is SGHNT and CDR2 is YYREEE (reference sequence). J lost 3 bases, V lost 4 bases, and 5 bases had no gene match. Sample: PBMCs. This receptor was obtained from a woman in her thirties or forties in good health. Some clones in this sample may be carry-over from other donors' samples. The chain employs TRBV5-4 and TRBJ1-1; 8 bases align to TRBD1. CDR3 sequence reads: CASSKTGGDTEAFF. The CDR3 nucleotides are TGTGCCAGCAGCAAAACAGGGGGGGACACTGAAGCTTTCTTT.